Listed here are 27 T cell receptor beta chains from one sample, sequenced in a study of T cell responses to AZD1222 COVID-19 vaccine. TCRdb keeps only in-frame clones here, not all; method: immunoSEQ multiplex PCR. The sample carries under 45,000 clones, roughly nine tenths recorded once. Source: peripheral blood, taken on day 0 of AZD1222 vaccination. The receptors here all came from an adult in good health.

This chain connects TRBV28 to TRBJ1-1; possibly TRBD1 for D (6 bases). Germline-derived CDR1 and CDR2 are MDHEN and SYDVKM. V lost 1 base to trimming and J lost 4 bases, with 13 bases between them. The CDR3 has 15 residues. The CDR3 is CASSLSRGHITEAFF. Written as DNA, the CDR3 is TGTGCCAGCAGTTTATCCCGGGGGCATATCACTGAAGCTTTCTTT.

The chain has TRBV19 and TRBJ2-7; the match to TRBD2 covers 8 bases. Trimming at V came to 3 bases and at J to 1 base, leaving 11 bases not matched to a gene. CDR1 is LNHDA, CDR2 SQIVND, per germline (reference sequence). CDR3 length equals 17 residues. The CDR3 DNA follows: TGTGCCAGTAGTATGATTGGGAGCGGGAGCAGATCCTACGAGCAGTACTTC. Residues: CASSMIGSGSRSYEQYF. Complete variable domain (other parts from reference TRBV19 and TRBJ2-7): DGGITQSPKYLFRKEGQNVTLSCEQNLNHDAMYWYRQDPGQGLRLIYYSQIVNDFQKGDIAEGYSVSREKKESFPLTVTSAQKNPTAFYLCASSMIGSGSRSYEQYFGPGTRLTVT.

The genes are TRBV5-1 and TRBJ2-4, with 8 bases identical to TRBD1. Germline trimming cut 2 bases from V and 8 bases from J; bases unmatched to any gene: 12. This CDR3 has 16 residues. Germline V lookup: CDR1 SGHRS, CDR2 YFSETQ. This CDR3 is CASSFDRGQFEDIQYF. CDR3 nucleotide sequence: TGCGCCAGCAGCTTCGACAGGGGTCAATTTGAGGACATTCAGTACTTC.

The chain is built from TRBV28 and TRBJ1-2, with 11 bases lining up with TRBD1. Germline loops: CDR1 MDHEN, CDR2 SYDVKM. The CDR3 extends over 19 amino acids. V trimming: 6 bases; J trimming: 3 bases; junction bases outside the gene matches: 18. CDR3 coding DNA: TGTGCCAGCAGGCCCCGGACAGGGGGCCTGAACGATGAGCACTATGGCTACACCTTC. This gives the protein CASRPRTGGLNDEHYGYTF.

The CDR3 nucleotides are TGTGCCAGCAGCCGACCAGGGGGCAGGGGTGGAAACACCATATATTTT. It translates to CASSRPGGRGGNTIYF. The rearrangement uses TRBV3-1 (or the pseudogene TRBV3-2) and TRBJ1-3, with 8 bases that match TRBD1. The CDR3 has 16 amino acids. Losses at the gene ends were 4 bases for V and 3 bases for J; bases not matched to a gene: 8. Germline values: CDR1 LGHDT, CDR2 YNNKEL (reference sequence).

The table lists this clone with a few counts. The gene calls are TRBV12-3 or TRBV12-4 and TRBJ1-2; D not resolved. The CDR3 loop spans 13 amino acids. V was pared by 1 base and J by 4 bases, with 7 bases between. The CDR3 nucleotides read TGTGCCAGCAGTTTAGACCGGATCTATGGCTACACCTTC. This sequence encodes CASSLDRIYGYTF.

CDR3 sequence reads: CSVETGDYGYTF. The CDR3 bases are TGCAGCGTTGAAACAGGGGACTATGGCTACACCTTC. The gene calls are TRBV29-1 and TRBJ1-2, with TRBD1 identical over 7 bases. Germline-derived CDR1 and CDR2 are SQVTM and ANQGSEA. V lost 2 bases to trimming and J lost 3 bases; unmatched junction nucleotides: 0. The CDR3 has 12 amino acids.

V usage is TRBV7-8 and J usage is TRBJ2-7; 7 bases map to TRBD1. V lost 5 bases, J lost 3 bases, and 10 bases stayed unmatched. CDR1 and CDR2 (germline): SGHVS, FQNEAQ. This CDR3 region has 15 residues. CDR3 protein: CASSTWAGGNYEQYF. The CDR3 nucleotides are TGTGCCAGCAGCACGTGGGCAGGGGGAAACTACGAGCAGTACTTC.

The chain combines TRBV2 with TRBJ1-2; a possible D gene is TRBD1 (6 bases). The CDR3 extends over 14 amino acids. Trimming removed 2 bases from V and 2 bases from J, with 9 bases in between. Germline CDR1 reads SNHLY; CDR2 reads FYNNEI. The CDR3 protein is CASSESRGNYGYTF. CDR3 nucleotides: TGTGCCAGCAGTGAAAGTAGGGGGAACTATGGCTACACCTTC.

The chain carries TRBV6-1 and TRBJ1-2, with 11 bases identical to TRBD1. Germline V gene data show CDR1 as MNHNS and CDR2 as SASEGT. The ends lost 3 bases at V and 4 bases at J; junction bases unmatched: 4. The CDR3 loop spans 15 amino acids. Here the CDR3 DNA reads TGTGCCAGCAGTGATTGGACAGGGGGCAGCTATGGCTACACCTTC. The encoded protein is CASSDWTGGSYGYTF.

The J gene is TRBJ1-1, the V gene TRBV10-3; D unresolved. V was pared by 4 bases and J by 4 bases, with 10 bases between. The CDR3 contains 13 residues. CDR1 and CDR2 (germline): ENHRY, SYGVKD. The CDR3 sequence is CAISAERSTEAFF. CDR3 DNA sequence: TGTGCCATCAGTGCAGAACGGTCCACTGAAGCTTTCTTT.

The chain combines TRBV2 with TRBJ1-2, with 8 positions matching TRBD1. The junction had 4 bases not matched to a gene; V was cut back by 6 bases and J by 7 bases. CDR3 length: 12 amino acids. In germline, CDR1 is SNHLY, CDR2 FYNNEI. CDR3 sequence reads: CASRRTGPGYTF. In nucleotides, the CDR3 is TGTGCCAGCAGGCGGACAGGGCCTGGCTACACCTTC.

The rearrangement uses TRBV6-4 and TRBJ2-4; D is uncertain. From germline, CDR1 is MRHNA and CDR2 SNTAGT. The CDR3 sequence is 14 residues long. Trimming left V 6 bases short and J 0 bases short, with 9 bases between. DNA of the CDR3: TGTGCCAGCAGGGGCCTACTAGCCAAAAACATTCAGTACTTC. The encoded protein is CASRGLLAKNIQYF.

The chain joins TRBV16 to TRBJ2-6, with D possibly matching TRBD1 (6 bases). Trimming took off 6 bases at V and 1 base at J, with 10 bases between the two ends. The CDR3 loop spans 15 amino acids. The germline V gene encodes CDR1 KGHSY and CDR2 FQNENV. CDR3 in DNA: TGTGCCAGCAGTAAAGGGGGATCTGGGGCCAACGTCCTGACTTTC. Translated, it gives CASSKGGSGANVLTF.

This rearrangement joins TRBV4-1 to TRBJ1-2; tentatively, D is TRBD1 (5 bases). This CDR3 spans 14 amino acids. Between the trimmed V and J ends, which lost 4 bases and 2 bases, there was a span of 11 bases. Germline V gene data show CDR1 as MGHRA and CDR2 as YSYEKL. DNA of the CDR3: TGCGCCAGCAGCCCGCAGACAGAGAACTATGGCTACACCTTC. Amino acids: CASSPQTENYGYTF.

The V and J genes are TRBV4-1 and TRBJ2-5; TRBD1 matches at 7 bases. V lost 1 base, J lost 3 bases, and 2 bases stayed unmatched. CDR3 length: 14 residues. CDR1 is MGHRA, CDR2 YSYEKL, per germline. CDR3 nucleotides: TGCGCCAGCAGCCAAGGACAGGGCAAAGAGACCCAGTACTTC. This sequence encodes CASSQGQGKETQYF.

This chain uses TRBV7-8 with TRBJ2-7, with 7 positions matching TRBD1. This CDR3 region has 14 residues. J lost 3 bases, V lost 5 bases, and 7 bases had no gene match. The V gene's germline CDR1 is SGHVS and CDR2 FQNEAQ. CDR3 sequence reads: CASSRQGDIYEQYF. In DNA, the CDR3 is TGTGCCAGCAGCCGACAGGGCGATATCTACGAGCAGTACTTC. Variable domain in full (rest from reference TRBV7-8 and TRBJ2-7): GAGVSQSPRYKVAKRGQDVALRCDPISGHVSLFWYQQALGQGPEFLTYFQNEAQLDKSGLPSDRFFAERPEGSVSTLKIQRTQQEDSAVYLCASSRQGDIYEQYFGPGTRLTVT.

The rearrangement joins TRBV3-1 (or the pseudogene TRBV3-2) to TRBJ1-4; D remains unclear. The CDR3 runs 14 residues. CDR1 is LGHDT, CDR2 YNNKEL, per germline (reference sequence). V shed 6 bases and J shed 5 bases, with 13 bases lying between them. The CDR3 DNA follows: TGTGCCAGCAGACCTGAGAGTACCAATGAAAAACTGTTTTTT. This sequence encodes CASRPESTNEKLFF.

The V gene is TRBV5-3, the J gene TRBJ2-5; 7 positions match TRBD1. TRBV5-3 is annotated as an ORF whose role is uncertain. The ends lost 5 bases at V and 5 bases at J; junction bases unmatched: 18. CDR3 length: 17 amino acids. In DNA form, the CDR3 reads TGTGCCAGAAGGAACTGGGACAGATCATCTCGGGTGGAGACCCAGTACTTC. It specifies CARRNWDRSSRVETQYF.

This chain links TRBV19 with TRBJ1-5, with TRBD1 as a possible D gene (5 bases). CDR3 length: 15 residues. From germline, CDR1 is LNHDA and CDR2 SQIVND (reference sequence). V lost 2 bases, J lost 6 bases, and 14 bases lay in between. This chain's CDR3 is CASSIQVGAAQPQHF. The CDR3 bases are TGTGCCAGTAGTATACAGGTTGGGGCGGCTCAGCCCCAGCATTTT.

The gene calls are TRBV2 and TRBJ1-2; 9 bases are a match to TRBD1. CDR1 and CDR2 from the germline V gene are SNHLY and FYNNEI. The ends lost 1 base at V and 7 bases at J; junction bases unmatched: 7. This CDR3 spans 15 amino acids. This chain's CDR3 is CASSEGTGVKGGYTF. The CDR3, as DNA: TGTGCCAGCAGTGAAGGGACAGGGGTTAAGGGTGGCTACACCTTC.

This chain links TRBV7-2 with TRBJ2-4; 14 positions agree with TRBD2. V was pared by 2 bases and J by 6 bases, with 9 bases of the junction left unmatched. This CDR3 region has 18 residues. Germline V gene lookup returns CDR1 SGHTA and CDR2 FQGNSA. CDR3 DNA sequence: TGTGCCAGCAGCTTACACCCTGGACTAGCGGGAGGCGTAAACATTCAGTACTTC. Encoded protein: CASSLHPGLAGGVNIQYF.

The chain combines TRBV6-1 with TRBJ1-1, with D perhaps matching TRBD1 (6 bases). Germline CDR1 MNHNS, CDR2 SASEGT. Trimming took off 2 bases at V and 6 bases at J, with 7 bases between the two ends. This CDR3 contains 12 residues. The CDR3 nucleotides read TGTGCCAGCAGTGAACGGGGGCCTGAAGCTTTCTTT. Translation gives CASSERGPEAFF.

The CDR3 nucleotides are TGTGCCAGCAGTTACGGGGGGGTTCAAGACAATGAGCAGTTCTTC. This gives the protein CASSYGGVQDNEQFF. V is TRBV6-5 and J is TRBJ2-1; 7 nucleotides agree with TRBD2. Germline CDR1 is MNHEY and CDR2 is SVGAGI. The ends lost 2 bases at V and 5 bases at J; junction bases unmatched: 6. CDR3 length equals 15 residues.

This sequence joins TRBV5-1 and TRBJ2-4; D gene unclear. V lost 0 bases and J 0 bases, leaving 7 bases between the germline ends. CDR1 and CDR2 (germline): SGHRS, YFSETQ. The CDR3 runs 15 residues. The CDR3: CASSLGGSAKNIQYF. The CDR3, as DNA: TGCGCCAGCAGCTTGGGGGGATCAGCCAAAAACATTCAGTACTTC.

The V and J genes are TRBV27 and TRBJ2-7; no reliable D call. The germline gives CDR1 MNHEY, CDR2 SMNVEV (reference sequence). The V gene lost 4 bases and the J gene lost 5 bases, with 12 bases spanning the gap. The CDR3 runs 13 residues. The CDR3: CASSSRPWDEQYF. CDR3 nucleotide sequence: TGTGCCAGCAGTTCCAGGCCTTGGGACGAGCAGTACTTC.

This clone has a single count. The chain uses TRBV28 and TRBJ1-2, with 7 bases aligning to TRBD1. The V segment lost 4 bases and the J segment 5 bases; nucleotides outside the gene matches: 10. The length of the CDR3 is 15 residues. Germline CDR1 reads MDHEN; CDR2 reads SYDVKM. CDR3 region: CASSSYSGDSYGYTF. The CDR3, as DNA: TGTGCCAGCAGTTCCTACTCCGGGGACAGTTATGGCTACACCTTC.